Listed below are T cell receptor beta chains from one sample, sequenced in a study of blood T cell repertoires in COVID-19. The table came from immunoSEQ multiplex PCR; TCRdb's copy has only in-frame clones and leaves some out. Of fewer than 200,000 clones listed, 70% to 90% are singletons. Sequencing was done on a sample of peripheral blood. Receptor source: a woman aged 45-60 years with COVID-19, enrolled during active disease. Each CDR3 is given with its conserved first and last residue. A D gene is named only where the DNA matches it firmly. Where a row states a size, it is once, few, many or the class of an expanded clone; other rows omit it.

CDR3 length	D gene	clone size	V gene	J gene	CDR3 protein	CDR3 DNA
15	NA	NA	TRBV6-5	TRBJ1-5	CASRLTMMSNQPQHF	TGTGCCAGCAGACTGACAATGATGAGCAATCAGCCCCAGCATTTT
16	TRBD1	NA	TRBV29-1	TRBJ1-5	CSVEKRTGSLNQPQHF	TGCAGCGTTGAGAAACGGACAGGGAGTCTCAATCAGCCCCAGCATTTT
12	TRBD1	NA	TRBV2	TRBJ1-1	CATRTGAQVAFF	TGTGCCACCCGGACAGGGGCGCAGGTTGCTTTCTTT
14	TRBD2	NA	TRBV6-2/TRBV6-3	TRBJ2-1	CASSSTSTSVEQFF	TGTGCCAGCAGTTCCACCTCGACTAGCGTTGAGCAGTTCTTC
16	NA	NA	TRBV5-1	TRBJ1-2	CASSLAFTGRDYGYTF	TGCGCCAGCAGCTTGGCCTTTACAGGGCGTGACTATGGCTACACCTTC
15	NA	NA	TRBV6-2/TRBV6-3	TRBJ1-3	CASSSGGGGGNTIYF	TGTGCCAGCAGCTCCGGGGGAGGCGGTGGAAACACCATATATTTT
17	TRBD2	NA	TRBV4-2	TRBJ2-1	CASSQYAGTSGANEQFF	TGTGCCAGCAGCCAATACGCCGGGACTAGCGGGGCCAATGAGCAGTTCTTC
14	TRBD1	NA	TRBV10-3	TRBJ2-7	CAISTGGSSYEQYF	TGTGCCATCAGTACAGGGGGCTCCTCCTACGAGCAGTACTTC
15	NA	NA	TRBV2	TRBJ2-7	CASSGSLGARYEQYF	TGTGCCAGCAGTGGTTCTCTGGGAGCGAGATACGAGCAGTACTTC
15	TRBD1	NA	TRBV7-2	TRBJ1-4	CASSQRQGGNEKLFF	TGTGCCAGCAGCCAGAGACAGGGGGGGAATGAAAAACTGTTTTTT
13	TRBD1	NA	TRBV30	TRBJ2-7	CAWSVGQAYEQYF	TGTGCCTGGAGTGTTGGACAGGCCTACGAGCAGTACTTC
13	TRBD1	once	TRBV30	TRBJ2-3	CAYDRGNTDTQYF	TGTGCCTACGACAGGGGGAACACAGATACGCAGTATTTT
12	TRBD1	NA	TRBV5-1	TRBJ2-7	CASSLGGAEQYF	TGCGCCAGCAGCTTAGGGGGCGCCGAGCAGTACTTC
13	NA	NA	TRBV6-5	TRBJ1-2	CASSYGQDYGYTF	TGTGCCAGCAGTTACGGGCAAGACTATGGCTACACCTTC
13	NA	NA	TRBV3-1/TRBV3-2	TRBJ1-1	CASSRREVTEAFF	TGTGCCAGCAGCCGCAGGGAGGTCACTGAAGCTTTCTTT
14	NA	NA	TRBV5-4	TRBJ2-7	CASSFAGSPYEQYF	TGTGCCAGCAGCTTTGCGGGTAGCCCCTACGAGCAGTACTTC
15	NA	few	TRBV2	TRBJ2-2	CASSVSGARTGELFF	TGTGCCAGCAGTGTGTCAGGGGCCCGGACCGGGGAGCTGTTTTTT
12	TRBD1	few	TRBV29-1	TRBJ1-1	CSISQGSGEAFF	TGCAGCATCTCACAGGGGAGCGGGGAAGCTTTCTTT
17	NA	NA	TRBV11-3	TRBJ2-6	CASSLDRRVSGANVLTF	TGTGCCAGCAGCTTAGATCGGAGGGTCTCTGGGGCCAACGTCCTGACTTTC
18	TRBD2	NA	TRBV4-1	TRBJ2-5	CASSQDTGLAGGQETQYF	TGCGCCAGCAGCCAAGATACGGGACTAGCGGGGGGGCAAGAGACCCAGTACTTC
15	TRBD1	NA	TRBV6-5	TRBJ1-2	CASSYSDRAPYGYTF	TGTGCCAGCAGTTATTCCGACAGGGCTCCCTATGGCTACACCTTC
15	TRBD2	NA	TRBV28	TRBJ2-7	CASSWGTSGYAQQYF	TGTGCCAGCAGTTGGGGGACTAGCGGTTACGCGCAGCAGTACTTC
12	NA	NA	TRBV5-4	TRBJ1-1	CASSSWTYEAFF	TGTGCCAGCAGCTCTTGGACATACGAAGCTTTCTTT
15	TRBD1	NA	TRBV5-1	TRBJ1-1	CASSDQGALNTEAFF	TGCGCCAGCAGTGATCAGGGGGCTTTGAACACTGAAGCTTTCTTT
13	NA	NA	TRBV5-1	TRBJ2-7	CASSTGQTYEQYF	TGCGCCAGCAGCACCGGACAGACCTACGAGCAGTACTTC
14	NA	few	TRBV10-2	TRBJ2-5	CASSESRGAETQYF	TGCGCCAGCAGTGAGTCCAGGGGAGCGGAGACCCAGTACTTC
15	NA	NA	TRBV3-1/TRBV3-2	TRBJ2-7	CASSQDSGQRYEQYF	TGTGCCAGCAGCCAAGATTCAGGGCAAAGGTACGAGCAGTACTTC
14	NA	NA	TRBV5-1	TRBJ1-1	CASSYQGGGTEAFF	TGCGCCAGCAGCTACCAGGGAGGCGGGACTGAAGCTTTCTTT
16	TRBD1	NA	TRBV28	TRBJ1-5	CASKTGGGRSNQPQHF	TGTGCCAGCAAGACGGGAGGGGGCAGGAGCAATCAGCCCCAGCATTTT
13	NA	NA	TRBV5-1	TRBJ2-1	CASSLEQNNEQFF	TGCGCCAGCAGCTTAGAACAGAACAATGAGCAGTTCTTC
14	NA	NA	TRBV5-1	TRBJ1-2	CASSLAGQGDGYTF	TGCGCCAGCAGCTTGGCCGGCCAGGGCGATGGCTACACCTTC
16	TRBD1	NA	TRBV7-6	TRBJ2-5	CTSSSQHTGGAETQYF	TGTACCAGCAGCTCGCAACATACAGGGGGCGCGGAGACCCAGTACTTC
14	NA	NA	TRBV7-9	TRBJ1-2	CASSPDPGNYGYTF	TGTGCCAGCAGCCCCGACCCAGGGAACTATGGCTACACCTTC
17	TRBD1	few	TRBV5-1	TRBJ2-2	CASSADGQGASPGELFF	TGCGCCAGCAGCGCGGACGGACAGGGAGCGTCCCCTGGGGAGCTGTTTTTT
14	TRBD1	NA	TRBV6-5	TRBJ1-5	CASSPGQGAHDQHF	TGTGCCAGCAGTCCCGGACAGGGGGCTCACGACCAGCATTTT
15	NA	NA	TRBV9	TRBJ1-5	CASSHREGDNQPQHF	TGTGCCAGCTCTCATAGAGAAGGGGACAATCAGCCCCAGCATTTT
15	TRBD2	NA	TRBV6-5	TRBJ2-7	CASSYGTSGDYEQYF	TGTGCCAGCAGTTACGGGACTAGCGGGGACTACGAGCAGTACTTC
17	TRBD1	NA	TRBV11-3	TRBJ2-2	CASSLAPGQGGTGELFF	TGTGCCAGCAGCTTAGCTCCGGGACAGGGGGGCACCGGGGAGCTGTTTTTT
14	NA	NA	TRBV5-8	TRBJ1-1	CASSLEGWGDGAFF	TGTGCCAGCAGCTTGGAAGGTTGGGGGGATGGAGCTTTCTTT
15	NA	NA	TRBV3-1/TRBV3-2	TRBJ2-2	CASSQNRENTGELFF	TGTGCCAGCAGCCAGAACAGGGAAAACACCGGGGAGCTGTTTTTT
12	NA	NA	TRBV2	TRBJ1-2	CASSPTNYGYTF	TGTGCCAGCAGTCCTACTAACTATGGCTACACCTTC
17	TRBD1	NA	TRBV27	TRBJ2-1	CASSAGQGPSSYNEQFF	TGTGCCAGCAGTGCGGGACAGGGGCCGAGCTCCTACAATGAGCAGTTCTTC
13	NA	NA	TRBV6-1	TRBJ2-2	CASSERYAGELFF	TGTGCCAGCAGTGAACGGTATGCCGGGGAGCTGTTTTTT
12	NA	NA	TRBV11-2	TRBJ2-7	CASSFNTYEQYF	TGTGCCAGCAGCTTTAACACCTACGAGCAGTACTTC
17	TRBD2	NA	TRBV19	TRBJ2-2	CASLRLAGPPNTGELFF	TGTGCCAGTCTTCGACTAGCGGGGCCACCGAACACCGGGGAGCTGTTTTTT
11	NA	NA	TRBV2	TRBJ2-7	CASSRTYEQYF	TGTGCCAGCAGCCGTACCTACGAGCAGTACTTC
16	TRBD2	NA	TRBV6-5	TRBJ2-3	CASSYVGGGVADTQYF	TGTGCCAGCAGTTACGTGGGCGGGGGGGTGGCAGATACGCAGTATTTT
14	TRBD1	NA	TRBV6-5	TRBJ1-5	CASTTGQGHQPQHF	TGTGCCAGCACCACCGGACAGGGCCATCAGCCCCAGCATTTT
13	NA	few	TRBV11-3	TRBJ2-5	CASSLSGGETQYF	TGTGCCAGCAGCTTAAGCGGCGGGGAGACCCAGTACTTC
15	TRBD1	NA	TRBV11-3	TRBJ1-2	CASSPRQGNTYGYTF	TGTGCCAGCAGCCCTCGACAGGGTAATACCTATGGCTACACCTTC
14	TRBD1	NA	TRBV10-1	TRBJ2-2	CASSGQGHGGELFF	TGCGCCAGCAGTGGACAGGGGCATGGCGGGGAGCTGTTTTTT
15	NA	NA	TRBV19	TRBJ2-7	CASSIVAGSSYEQYF	TGTGCCAGTAGTATAGTGGCAGGATCATCCTACGAGCAGTACTTC
15	TRBD1	NA	TRBV9	TRBJ2-1	CASSVGQGIYNEQFF	TGTGCCAGCAGCGTAGGACAGGGCATCTACAATGAGCAGTTCTTC
15	NA	NA	TRBV7-6	TRBJ2-5	CASGGGGDLLETQYF	TGTGCCAGCGGGGGGGGCGGGGACCTGTTGGAGACCCAGTACTTC
13	NA	NA	TRBV11-3	TRBJ2-7	CASSSQGVYEQYF	TGTGCCAGCAGCTCACAGGGTGTCTACGAGCAGTACTTC